A single sample gave rise to the 4 T cell receptor beta chains below, sequenced in a study of shared clonotypes between healthy human individuals. Libraries were prepared by immunoSEQ multiplex PCR; TCRdb keeps only in-frame clonotypes and omits some of them. Of some 2.1 million clones in the sample, 90% to 95% are singletons; the top ten hold 0.1% to 0.15%. Sample: naive CD4+ T cells sorted from blood. Subset indicated: CD45RA+ positively selected. All receptors come from a man younger than 35 in good health.

This chain uses TRBV10-3 with TRBJ2-7; D may be TRBD1 or TRBD2 (5 bases each). Per the germline V gene, CDR1 is ENHRY and CDR2 is SYGVKD. V lost 4 bases to trimming and J lost 2 bases, with 9 bases between them. The CDR3 runs 13 residues. The DNA of the CDR3 is TGTGCCATCAGTGTAGGGACCCCCTACGAGCAGTACTTC. This gives the protein CAISVGTPYEQYF.

The rearrangement joins TRBV7-9 to TRBJ2-5; 15 bases map to TRBD2. CDR1 SEHNR and CDR2 FQNEAQ come from the germline V gene (reference sequence). V lost 4 bases, J lost 3 bases, and 3 bases stayed unmatched. This CDR3 has 16 residues. This chain's CDR3 is CASSSWTSGREETQYF. Written as DNA, the CDR3 is TGTGCCAGCAGCTCTTGGACTAGCGGGAGGGAAGAGACCCAGTACTTC. The full variable domain, with the rest looked up from reference TRBV7-9 and TRBJ2-5, is DTGVSQNPRHKITKRGQNVTFRCDPISEHNRLYWYRQTLGQGPEFLTYFQNEAQLEKSRLLSDRFSAERPKGSFSTLEIQRTEQGDSAMYLCASSSWTSGREETQYFGPGTRLLVL.

This chain joins TRBV2 and TRBJ1-5; D is unclear. V lost 2 bases and J lost 7, with 15 bases in between. The CDR3 totals 15 residues. Per the germline V gene, CDR1 is SNHLY and CDR2 is FYNNEI. The CDR3 sequence is CASSETATAGQPQHF. The CDR3 nucleotides are TGTGCCAGCAGTGAAACGGCCACGGCCGGACAGCCCCAGCATTTT.

V gene TRBV21-1 combines with J gene TRBJ1-6. TRBV21-1 is described as a pseudogene. The CDR3 is 16 residues long. In DNA, the CDR3 is TGTGCCAGCAGCTCCGGTCCCCCGGGAAGTAATTCACCCCTCCACTTT. Its protein product is CASSSGPPGSNSPLHF.